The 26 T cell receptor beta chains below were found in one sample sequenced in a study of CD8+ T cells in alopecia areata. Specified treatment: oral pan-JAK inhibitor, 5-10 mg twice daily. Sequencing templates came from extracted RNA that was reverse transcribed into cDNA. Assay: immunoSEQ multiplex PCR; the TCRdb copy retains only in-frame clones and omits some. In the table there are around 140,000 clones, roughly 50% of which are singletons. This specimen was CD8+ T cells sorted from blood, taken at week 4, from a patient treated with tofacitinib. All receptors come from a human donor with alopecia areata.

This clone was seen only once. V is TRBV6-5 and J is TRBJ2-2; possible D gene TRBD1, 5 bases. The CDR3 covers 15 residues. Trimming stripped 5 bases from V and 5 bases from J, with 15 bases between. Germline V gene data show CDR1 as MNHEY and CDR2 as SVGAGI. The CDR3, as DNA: TGTGCCAGCAGTCCTAGGGTGGGGCAGACCGGGGAGCTGTTTTTT. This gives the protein CASSPRVGQTGELFF.

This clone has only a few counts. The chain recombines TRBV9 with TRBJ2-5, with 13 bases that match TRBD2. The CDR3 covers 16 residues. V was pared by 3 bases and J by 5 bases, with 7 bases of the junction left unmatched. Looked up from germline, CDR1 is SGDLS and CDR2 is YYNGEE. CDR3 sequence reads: CASSDRLAGGRETQYF. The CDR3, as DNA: TGTGCCAGCAGCGATAGACTAGCGGGGGGTAGGGAGACCCAGTACTTC.

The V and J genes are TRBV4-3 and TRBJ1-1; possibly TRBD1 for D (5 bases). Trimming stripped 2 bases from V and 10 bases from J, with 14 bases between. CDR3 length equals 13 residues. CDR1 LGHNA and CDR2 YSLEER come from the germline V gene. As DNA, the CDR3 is TGCGCCAGCAGCCAATCCCCCGTGGGGGGAGCTTTCTTT. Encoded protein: CASSQSPVGGAFF.

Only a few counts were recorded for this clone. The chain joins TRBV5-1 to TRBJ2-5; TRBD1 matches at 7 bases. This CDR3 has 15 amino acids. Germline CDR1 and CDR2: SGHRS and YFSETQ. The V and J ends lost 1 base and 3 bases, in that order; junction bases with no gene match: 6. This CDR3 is CASSLLIDREETQYF. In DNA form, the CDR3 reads TGCGCCAGCAGCTTGCTCATCGACAGGGAAGAGACCCAGTACTTC.

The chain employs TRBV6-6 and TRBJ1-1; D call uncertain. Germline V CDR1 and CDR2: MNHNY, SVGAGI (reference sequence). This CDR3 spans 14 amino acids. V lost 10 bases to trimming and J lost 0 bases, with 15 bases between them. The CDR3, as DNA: TGTGCCACAACACCGGGTGAGATGAACACTGAAGCTTTCTTT. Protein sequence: CATTPGEMNTEAFF.

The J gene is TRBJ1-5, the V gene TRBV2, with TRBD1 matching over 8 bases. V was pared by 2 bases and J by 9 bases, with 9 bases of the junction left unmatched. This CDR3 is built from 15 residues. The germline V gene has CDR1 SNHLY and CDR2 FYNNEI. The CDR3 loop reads CASSERQGAPRPQHF. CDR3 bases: TGTGCCAGCAGTGAAAGGCAGGGGGCCCCTCGGCCCCAGCATTTT.

The CDR3 spells CASSYRGTDTQYF. CDR3 nucleotides: TGTGCCAGCAGCTACAGGGGAACAGATACGCAGTATTTT. V usage is TRBV27 and J usage is TRBJ2-3, with TRBD1 identical over 7 bases. Losses at the gene ends were 6 bases for V and 3 bases for J; bases not matched to a gene: 3. Germline CDR1 MNHEY, CDR2 SMNVEV (reference sequence). The CDR3 has 13 residues.

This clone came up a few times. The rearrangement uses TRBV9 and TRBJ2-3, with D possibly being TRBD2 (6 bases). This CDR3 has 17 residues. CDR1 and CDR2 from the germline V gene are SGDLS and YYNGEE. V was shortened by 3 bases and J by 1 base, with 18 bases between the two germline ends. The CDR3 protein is CASSEKLRGSGTDTQYF. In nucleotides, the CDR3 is TGTGCCAGCAGCGAGAAGTTACGGGGGTCCGGCACAGATACGCAGTATTTT.

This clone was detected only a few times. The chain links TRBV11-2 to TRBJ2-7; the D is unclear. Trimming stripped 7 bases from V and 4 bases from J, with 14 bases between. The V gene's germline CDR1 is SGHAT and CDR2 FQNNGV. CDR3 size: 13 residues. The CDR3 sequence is CASNLRSPYEQYF. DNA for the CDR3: TGTGCCAGCAACCTCAGAAGTCCTTACGAGCAGTACTTC.

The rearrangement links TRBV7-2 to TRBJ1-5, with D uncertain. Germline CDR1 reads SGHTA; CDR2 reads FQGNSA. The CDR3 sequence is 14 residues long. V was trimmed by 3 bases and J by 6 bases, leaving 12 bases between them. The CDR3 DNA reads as TGTGCCAGCAGCTTGACCCCTCCAAGTCAGCCCCAGCATTTT. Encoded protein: CASSLTPPSQPQHF.

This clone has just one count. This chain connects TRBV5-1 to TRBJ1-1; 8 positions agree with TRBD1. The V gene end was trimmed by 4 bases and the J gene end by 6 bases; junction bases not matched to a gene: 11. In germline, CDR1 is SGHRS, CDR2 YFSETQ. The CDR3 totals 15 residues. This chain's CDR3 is CASSQTDREIPEAFF. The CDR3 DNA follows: TGCGCCAGCAGCCAGACGGACAGGGAAATCCCTGAAGCTTTCTTT.

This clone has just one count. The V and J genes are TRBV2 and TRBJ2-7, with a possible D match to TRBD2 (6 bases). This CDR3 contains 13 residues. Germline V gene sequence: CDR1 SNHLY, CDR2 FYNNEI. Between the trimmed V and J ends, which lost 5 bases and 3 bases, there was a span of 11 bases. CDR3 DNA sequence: TGTGCCAGCAGTCCGGGGGTCAACTACGAGCAGTACTTC. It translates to CASSPGVNYEQYF.

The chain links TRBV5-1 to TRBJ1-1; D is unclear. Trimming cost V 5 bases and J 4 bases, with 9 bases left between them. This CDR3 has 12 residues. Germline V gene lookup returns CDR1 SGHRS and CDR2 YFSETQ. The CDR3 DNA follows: TGCGCCAGCAGGGAAGGAGGCACTGAAGCTTTCTTT. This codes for CASREGGTEAFF.

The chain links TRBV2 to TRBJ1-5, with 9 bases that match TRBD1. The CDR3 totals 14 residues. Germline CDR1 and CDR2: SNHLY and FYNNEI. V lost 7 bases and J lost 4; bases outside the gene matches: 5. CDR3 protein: CASKGTGTNQPQHF. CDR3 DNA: TGTGCCAGCAAGGGGACAGGGACAAATCAGCCCCAGCATTTT. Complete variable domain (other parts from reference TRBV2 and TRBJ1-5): EPEVTQTPSHQVTQMGQEVILRCVPISNHLYFYWYRQILGQKVEFLVSFYNNEISEKSEIFDDQFSVERPDGSNFTLKIRSTKLEDSAMYFCASKGTGTNQPQHFGDGTRLSIL.

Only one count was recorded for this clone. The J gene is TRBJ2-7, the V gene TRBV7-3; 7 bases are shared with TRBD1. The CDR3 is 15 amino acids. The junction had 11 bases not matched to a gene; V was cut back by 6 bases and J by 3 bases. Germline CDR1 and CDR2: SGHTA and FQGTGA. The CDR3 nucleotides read TGTGCCAGCAGTTCGCACAGGGGATGCTGCTACGAGCAGTACTTC. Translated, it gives CASSSHRGCCYEQYF. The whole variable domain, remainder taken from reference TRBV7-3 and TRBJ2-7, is GAGVSQTPSNKVTEKGKYVELRCDPISGHTALYWYRQSLGQGPEFLIYFQGTGAADDSGLPNDRFFAVRPEGSVSTLKIQRTERGDSAVYLCASSSHRGCCYEQYFGPGTRLTVT.

The CDR3 loop reads CATSRGEANYGYTF. The CDR3 nucleotides are TGTGCCACCAGCAGAGGGGAGGCGAACTATGGCTACACCTTC. V usage is TRBV15 and J usage is TRBJ1-2, with D uncertain. In germline, CDR1 is LNHNV, CDR2 YYDKDF (reference sequence). The CDR3 has 14 amino acids. V lost 1 base and J 2 bases, leaving 8 bases between the germline ends.

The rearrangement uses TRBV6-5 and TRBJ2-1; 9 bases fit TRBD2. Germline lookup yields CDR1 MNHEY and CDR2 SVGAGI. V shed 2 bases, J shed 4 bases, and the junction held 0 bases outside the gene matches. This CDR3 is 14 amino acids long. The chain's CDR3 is CASSYAGGYNEQFF. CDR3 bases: TGTGCCAGCAGTTACGCGGGGGGGTACAATGAGCAGTTCTTC.

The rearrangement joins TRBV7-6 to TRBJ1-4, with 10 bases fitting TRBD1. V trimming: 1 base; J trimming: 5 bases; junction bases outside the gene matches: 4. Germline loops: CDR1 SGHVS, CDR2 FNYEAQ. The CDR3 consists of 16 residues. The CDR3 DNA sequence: TGTGCCAGCAGCTTAGAAGGGACAGGGGAGAATGAAAAACTGTTTTTT. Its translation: CASSLEGTGENEKLFF. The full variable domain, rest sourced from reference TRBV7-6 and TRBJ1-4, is GAGVSQSPRYKVTKRGQDVALRCDPISGHVSLYWYRQALGQGPEFLTYFNYEAQQDKSGLPNDRFSAERPEGSISTLTIQRTEQRDSAMYRCASSLEGTGENEKLFFGSGTQLSVL.

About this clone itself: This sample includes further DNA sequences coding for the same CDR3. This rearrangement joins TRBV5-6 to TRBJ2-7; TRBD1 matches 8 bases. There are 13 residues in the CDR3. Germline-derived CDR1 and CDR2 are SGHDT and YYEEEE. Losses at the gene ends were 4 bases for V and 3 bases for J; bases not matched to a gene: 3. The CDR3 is CASSGDRSYEQYF. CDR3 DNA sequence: TGTGCCAGCAGCGGGGACAGGAGCTACGAGCAGTACTTC.

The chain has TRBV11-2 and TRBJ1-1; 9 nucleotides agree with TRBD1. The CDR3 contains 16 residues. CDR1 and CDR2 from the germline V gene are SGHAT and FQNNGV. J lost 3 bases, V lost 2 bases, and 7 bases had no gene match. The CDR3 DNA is TGTGCCAGCAGCTTATGGGTCAGACAGGGGGACACTGAAGCTTTCTTT. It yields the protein CASSLWVRQGDTEAFF.

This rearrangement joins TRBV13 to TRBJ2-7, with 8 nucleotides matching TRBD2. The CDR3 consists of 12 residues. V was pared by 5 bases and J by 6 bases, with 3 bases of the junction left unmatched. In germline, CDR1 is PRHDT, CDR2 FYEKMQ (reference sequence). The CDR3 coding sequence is TGTGCCAGCAGCCTGGGACTAGGCGAGCAGTACTTC. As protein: CASSLGLGEQYF.

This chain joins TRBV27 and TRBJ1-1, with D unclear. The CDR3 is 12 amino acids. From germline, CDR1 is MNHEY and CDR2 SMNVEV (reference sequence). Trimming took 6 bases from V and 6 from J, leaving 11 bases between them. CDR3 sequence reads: CASRGPRAEAFF. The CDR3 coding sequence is TGTGCCAGCAGGGGCCCCCGGGCTGAAGCTTTCTTT.

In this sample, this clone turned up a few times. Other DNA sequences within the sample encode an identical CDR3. The CDR3 protein is CASSLEGVPYEQYF. The CDR3 DNA follows: TGTGCCAGCAGCTTAGAAGGGGTACCCTACGAGCAGTACTTC. V is TRBV11-2 and J is TRBJ2-7; D might be TRBD1 (5 bases). V lost 0 bases and J lost 2, with 8 bases in between. The CDR3 is made up of 14 amino acids. Germline CDR1 is SGHAT and CDR2 is FQNNGV.

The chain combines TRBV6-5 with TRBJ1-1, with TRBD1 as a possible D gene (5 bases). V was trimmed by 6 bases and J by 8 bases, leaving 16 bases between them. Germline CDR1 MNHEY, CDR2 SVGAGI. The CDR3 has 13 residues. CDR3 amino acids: CASSFTTGGEAFF. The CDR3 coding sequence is TGTGCCAGCAGCTTTACTACCGGGGGAGAAGCTTTCTTT.

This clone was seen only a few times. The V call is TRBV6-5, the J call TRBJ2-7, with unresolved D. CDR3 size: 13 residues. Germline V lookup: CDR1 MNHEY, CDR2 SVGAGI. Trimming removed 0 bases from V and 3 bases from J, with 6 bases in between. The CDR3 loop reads CASSYSNVYEQYF. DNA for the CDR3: TGTGCCAGCAGTTACTCGAATGTCTACGAGCAGTACTTC.

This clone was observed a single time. In nucleotides, the CDR3 is TGTGCCAGCAGTTTATTTGGGACAGGGGGGCATTTT. Encoded protein: CASSLFGTGGHF. The chain employs TRBV27 and TRBJ1-5; TRBD1 agrees at 11 bases. The germline CDR1 and CDR2 sequences are MNHEY and SMNVEV (reference sequence). The CDR3 length is 12 residues. V lost 1 base to trimming and J lost 15 bases; unmatched junction nucleotides: 2.